The 18 T cell receptor beta chains in this list originate from one sample, sequenced in a study of CXCR3-negative and CXCR3-positive naive CD8 T cells. UMI-labeled 5' RACE yielded the TRB cDNA libraries. Reprocessing the 5' RACE reads, TCRdb reports a single entry for every CDR3 protein and omits DNA. The sample's table shows 100,000 to 150,000 distinct CDR3 sequences. Sample: naive CXCR3- CD8+ T cells from blood. Subset denoted: CD45RO-CCR7+CD27+CD95- naive CD8+ T cells lacking CXCR3 (TNR3-). Receptors were obtained from a human donor in good health. Some clones in this sample may be carry-over from other donors' samples.

CDR3 sequence reads: CASSLSPAVDTEAFF. V gene TRBV7-9 combines with J gene TRBJ1-1; TCRdb's D call, TRBD1, is unchecked because there is no DNA. CDR1 and CDR2 from the germline V gene are SEHNR and FQNEAQ (reference sequence). The CDR3 extends over 15 amino acids.

The chain recombines TRBV27 with TRBJ2-1; the D call of TRBD2 rests on TCRdb alone, since no DNA is present to check it. The CDR3 spans 15 residues. Germline CDR1 reads MNHEY; CDR2 reads SMNVEV (reference sequence). The CDR3: CASSLILAGGGEQFF.

The V and J genes are TRBV7-6 and TRBJ2-3; no DNA is available, so the TRBD1 call from TCRdb remains unchecked. The CDR3 length is 17 residues. Germline V gene data show CDR1 as SGHVS and CDR2 as FNYEAQ. CDR3 in amino acids: CASSLYGTGRSTDTQYF.

The chain has TRBV27 and TRBJ2-2; lacking DNA, the TRBD2 call made by TCRdb goes unchecked. This CDR3 is 19 amino acids long. Per germline, CDR1 MNHEY and CDR2 SMNVEV (reference sequence). The CDR3 spells CASSLSGQTSGRDTGELFF.

The chain couples TRBV2 to TRBJ2-5; the TCRdb D gene call, TRBD2, has no DNA to confirm it. The germline gives CDR1 SNHLY, CDR2 FYNNEI. The CDR3 is 17 residues long. The CDR3 is CASSDPAGGHPQETQYF.

The V gene is TRBV5-4, the J gene TRBJ1-2; TCRdb gives TRBD1 as the D gene, but with no DNA this cannot be confirmed. Germline V gene sequence: CDR1 SGHNT, CDR2 YYREEE (reference sequence). The CDR3 runs to 13 residues. Here the CDR3 reads CASSFLAGDGYTF.

The chain joins TRBV10-2 to TRBJ2-7. The CDR3 runs 12 residues. Per germline, CDR1 WSHSY and CDR2 SAAADI. The CDR3 sequence is CASSENSYEQYF.

V gene TRBV29-1 combines with J gene TRBJ2-7; TCRdb outputs TRBD1, but without DNA this stays unchecked. Germline V gene lookup returns CDR1 SQVTM and CDR2 ANQGSEA. The CDR3 consists of 13 residues. CDR3 in amino acids: CSVYETGGPEQYF.

This chain links TRBV28 with TRBJ2-1; with no DNA, the TCRdb D assignment of TRBD2 cannot be verified. This CDR3 has 17 amino acids. CDR1 and CDR2 (germline): MDHEN, SYDVKM. The CDR3 sequence: CASSLGTSGGAHNEQFF.

CDR3 protein: CASSLGDSGEQFF. The chain joins TRBV7-6 to TRBJ2-1. CDR3 size: 13 residues. Germline loops: CDR1 SGHVS, CDR2 FNYEAQ.

This chain joins TRBV6-1 and TRBJ1-2; TCRdb designates TRBD1, a call that cannot be tested without DNA. CDR3 length: 15 amino acids. CDR1 MNHNS and CDR2 SASEGT come from the germline V gene. The CDR3 sequence: CASSYDREGAYGYTF.

The V call is TRBV29-1, the J call TRBJ1-1. Germline CDR1 SQVTM, CDR2 ANQGSEA. The CDR3 is made up of 12 amino acids. The CDR3 sequence: CSVIGALREAFF.

The chain uses TRBV11-2 and TRBJ2-5; TCRdb calls TRBD2, which cannot be checked without DNA. This CDR3 is 14 amino acids long. Germline assignment: CDR1 SGHAT and CDR2 FQNNGV. Here the CDR3 reads CASSLFELEETQYF.

The rearrangement uses TRBV9 and TRBJ2-1; there is no DNA to check the TCRdb D call of TRBD2. CDR1 and CDR2 from the germline V gene are SGDLS and YYNGEE. CDR3 length equals 17 residues. CDR3 residues: CATGPSGASFPTNEQFF.

The chain links TRBV4-2 to TRBJ2-1; TCRdb's D gene call, TRBD2, goes unchecked for lack of DNA. Germline V CDR1 and CDR2: LGHNA, YNFKEQ. CDR3 length: 15 amino acids. The CDR3 sequence is CASSLREGRGDEQFF.

The chain employs TRBV30 and TRBJ1-1. Germline CDR1 GTSNPN, CDR2 SVGIG (reference sequence). The length of the CDR3 is 13 residues. The CDR3 spells CAWSIQVNTEAFF.

The genes are TRBV10-3 and TRBJ2-7; TCRdb calls TRBD2, which cannot be checked without DNA. Germline lookup yields CDR1 ENHRY and CDR2 SYGVKD. This CDR3 has 14 residues. Here the CDR3 reads CAIRSSGSSYEQYF.

This chain joins TRBV12-3 or TRBV12-4 and TRBJ2-3; TCRdb's D call, TRBD2, is unchecked because there is no DNA. The CDR3 sequence is 19 residues long. CDR3 amino acids: CASSLLGSGGHHSTDTQYF.